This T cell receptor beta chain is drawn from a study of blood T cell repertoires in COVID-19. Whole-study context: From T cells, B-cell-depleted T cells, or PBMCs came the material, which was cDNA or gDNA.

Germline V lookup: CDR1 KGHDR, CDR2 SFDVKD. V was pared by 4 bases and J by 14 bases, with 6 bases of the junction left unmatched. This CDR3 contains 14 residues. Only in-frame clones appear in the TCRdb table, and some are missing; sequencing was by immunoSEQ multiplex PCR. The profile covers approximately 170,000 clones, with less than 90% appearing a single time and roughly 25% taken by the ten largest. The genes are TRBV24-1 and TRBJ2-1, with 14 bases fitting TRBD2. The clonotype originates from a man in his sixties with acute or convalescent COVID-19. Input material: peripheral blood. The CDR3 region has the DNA TGTGCCACCAGTGAGCGACTAGCGGGGGGGCGGAAGTTCTTC. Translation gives CATSERLAGGRKFF.